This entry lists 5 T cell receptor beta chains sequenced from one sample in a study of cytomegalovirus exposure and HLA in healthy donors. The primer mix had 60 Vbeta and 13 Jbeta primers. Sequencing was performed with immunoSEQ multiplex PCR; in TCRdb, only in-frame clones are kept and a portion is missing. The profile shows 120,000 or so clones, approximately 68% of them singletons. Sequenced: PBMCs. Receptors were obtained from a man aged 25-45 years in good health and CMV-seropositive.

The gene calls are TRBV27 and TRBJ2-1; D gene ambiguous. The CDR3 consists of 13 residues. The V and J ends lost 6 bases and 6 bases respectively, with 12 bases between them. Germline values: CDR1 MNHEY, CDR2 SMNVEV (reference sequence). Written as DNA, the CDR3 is TGTGCCAGCAGCCCAGACATGAGCAATGAGCAGTTCTTC. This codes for CASSPDMSNEQFF.

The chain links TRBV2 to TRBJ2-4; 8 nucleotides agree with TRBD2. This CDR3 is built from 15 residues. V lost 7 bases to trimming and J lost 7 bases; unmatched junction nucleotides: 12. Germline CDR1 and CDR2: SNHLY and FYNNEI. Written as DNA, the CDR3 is TGTGCCAGCAAAAGGGAAGCGGGAGCGGAGAACATTCAGTACTTC. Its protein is CASKREAGAENIQYF. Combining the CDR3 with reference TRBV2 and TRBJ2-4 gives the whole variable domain EPEVTQTPSHQVTQMGQEVILRCVPISNHLYFYWYRQILGQKVEFLVSFYNNEISEKSEIFDDQFSVERPDGSNFTLKIRSTKLEDSAMYFCASKREAGAENIQYFGAGTRLSVL.

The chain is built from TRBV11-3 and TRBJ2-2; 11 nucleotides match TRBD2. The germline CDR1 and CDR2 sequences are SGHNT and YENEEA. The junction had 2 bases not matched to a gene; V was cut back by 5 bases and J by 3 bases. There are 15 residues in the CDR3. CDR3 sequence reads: CASSQGLADTGELFF. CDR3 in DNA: TGTGCCAGCAGCCAGGGACTAGCGGACACCGGGGAGCTGTTTTTT.

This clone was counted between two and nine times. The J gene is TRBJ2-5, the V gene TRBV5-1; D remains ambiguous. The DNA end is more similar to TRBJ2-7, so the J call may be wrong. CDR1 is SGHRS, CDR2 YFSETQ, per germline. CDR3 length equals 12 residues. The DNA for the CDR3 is TGCGCCAGCAGCCAGGAATCCTACGAGCAGTACTTC. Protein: CASSQESYEQYF.

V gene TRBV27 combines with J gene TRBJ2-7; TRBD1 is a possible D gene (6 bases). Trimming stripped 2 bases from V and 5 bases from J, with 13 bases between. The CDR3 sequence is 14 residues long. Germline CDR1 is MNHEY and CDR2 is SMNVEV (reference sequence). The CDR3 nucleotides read TGTGCCAGCAGTTTAATTCCAGGGGCCCACGAGCAGTACTTC. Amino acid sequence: CASSLIPGAHEQYF.